Listed here is a single T cell receptor (beta chain). The data stem from a study of patients and donors after allogeneic stem cell transplantation. TCRdb itself ran the RT-PCR reads through MiXCR, one entry per CDR3 protein. This sample has 800,000 to 1,000,000 distinct CDR3 sequences, with roughly 18% found just once. The CDR3 covers 16 residues. V lost 4 bases, J lost 4 bases, and 9 bases stayed unmatched. Germline V gives CDR1 SEHNR, CDR2 FQNEAQ (reference sequence). The receptor was isolated from a human donor who was either an allogeneic HSCT recipient or a stem cell or donor lymphocyte infusion donor (not recorded which). It is not recorded whose cells these are; they may come from a transplant donor. What was sequenced was blood, either unsorted or a sorted T cell fraction (not recorded which). The rearrangement links TRBV7-9 to TRBJ1-1; TRBD1 aligns across 10 bases. CDR3 sequence: CASSSGQGPLGTEAFF. CDR3 DNA sequence: TGTGCCAGCAGCTCGGGACAGGGGCCACTTGGCACTGAAGCTTTCTTT.